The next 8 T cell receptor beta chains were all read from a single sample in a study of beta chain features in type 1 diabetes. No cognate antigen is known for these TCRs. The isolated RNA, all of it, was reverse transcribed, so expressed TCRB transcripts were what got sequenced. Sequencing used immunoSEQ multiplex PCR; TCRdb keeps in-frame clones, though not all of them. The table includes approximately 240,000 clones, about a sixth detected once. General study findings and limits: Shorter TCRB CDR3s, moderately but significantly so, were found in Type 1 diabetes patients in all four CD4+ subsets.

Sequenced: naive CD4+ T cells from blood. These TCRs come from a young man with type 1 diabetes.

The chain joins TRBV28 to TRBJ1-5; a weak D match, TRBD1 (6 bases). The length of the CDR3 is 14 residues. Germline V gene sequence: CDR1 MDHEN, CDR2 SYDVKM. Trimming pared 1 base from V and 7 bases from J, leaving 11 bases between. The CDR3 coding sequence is TGTGCCAGCAGTTTATATGGGGGCGACCAGCCCCAGCATTTT. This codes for CASSLYGGDQPQHF. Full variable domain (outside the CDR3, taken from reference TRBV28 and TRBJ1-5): DVKVTQSSRYLVKRTGEKVFLECVQDMDHENMFWYRQDPGLGLRLIYFSYDVKMKEKGDIPEGYSVSREKKERFSLILESASTNQTSMYLCASSLYGGDQPQHFGDGTRLSIL.

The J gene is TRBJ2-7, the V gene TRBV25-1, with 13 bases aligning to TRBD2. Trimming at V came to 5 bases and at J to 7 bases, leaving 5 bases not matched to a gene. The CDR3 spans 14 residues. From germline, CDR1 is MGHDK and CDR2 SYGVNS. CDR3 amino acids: CASSRTSGSSEQYF. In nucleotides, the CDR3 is TGTGCCAGCAGTCGGACTAGCGGGAGTTCTGAGCAGTACTTC.

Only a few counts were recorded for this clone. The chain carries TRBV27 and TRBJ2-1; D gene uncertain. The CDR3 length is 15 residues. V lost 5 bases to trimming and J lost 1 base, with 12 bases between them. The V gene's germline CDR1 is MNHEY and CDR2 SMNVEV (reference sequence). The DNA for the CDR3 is TGTGCCAGCAGTCCCCTCGCTGGTTCCTACAATGAGCAGTTCTTC. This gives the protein CASSPLAGSYNEQFF.

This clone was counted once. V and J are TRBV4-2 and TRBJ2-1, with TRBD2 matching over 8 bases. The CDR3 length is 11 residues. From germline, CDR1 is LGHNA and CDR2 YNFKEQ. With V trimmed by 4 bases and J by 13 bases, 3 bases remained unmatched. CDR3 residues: CASSPGTSQFF. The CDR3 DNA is TGTGCCAGCAGCCCTGGGACTAGTCAGTTCTTC.

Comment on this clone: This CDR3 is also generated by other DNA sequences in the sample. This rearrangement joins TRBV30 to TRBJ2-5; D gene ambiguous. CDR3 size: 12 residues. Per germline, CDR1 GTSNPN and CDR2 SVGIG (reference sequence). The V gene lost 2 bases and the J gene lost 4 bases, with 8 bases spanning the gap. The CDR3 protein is CAWSPGTETQYF. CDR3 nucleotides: TGTGCCTGGAGTCCCGGAACAGAGACCCAGTACTTC.

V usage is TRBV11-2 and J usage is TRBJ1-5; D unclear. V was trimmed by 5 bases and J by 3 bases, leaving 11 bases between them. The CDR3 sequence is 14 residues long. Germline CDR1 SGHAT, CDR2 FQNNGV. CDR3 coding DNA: TGTGCCAGCAGCCTCGGGTCAGTCAATCAGCCCCAGCATTTT. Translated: CASSLGSVNQPQHF.

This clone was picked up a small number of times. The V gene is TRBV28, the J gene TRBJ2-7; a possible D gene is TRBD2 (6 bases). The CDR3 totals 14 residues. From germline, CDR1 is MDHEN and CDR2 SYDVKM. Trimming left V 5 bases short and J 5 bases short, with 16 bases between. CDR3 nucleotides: TGTGCCAGCAGTCTGCCGACTAGAAAAAACGAGCAGTACTTC. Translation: CASSLPTRKNEQYF.

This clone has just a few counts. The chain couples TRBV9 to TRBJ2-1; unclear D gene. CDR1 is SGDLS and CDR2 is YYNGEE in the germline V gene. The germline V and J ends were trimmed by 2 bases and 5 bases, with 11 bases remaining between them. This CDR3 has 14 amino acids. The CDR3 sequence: CASSVEAQHNEQFF. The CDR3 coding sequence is TGTGCCAGCAGCGTCGAGGCTCAACACAATGAGCAGTTCTTC.